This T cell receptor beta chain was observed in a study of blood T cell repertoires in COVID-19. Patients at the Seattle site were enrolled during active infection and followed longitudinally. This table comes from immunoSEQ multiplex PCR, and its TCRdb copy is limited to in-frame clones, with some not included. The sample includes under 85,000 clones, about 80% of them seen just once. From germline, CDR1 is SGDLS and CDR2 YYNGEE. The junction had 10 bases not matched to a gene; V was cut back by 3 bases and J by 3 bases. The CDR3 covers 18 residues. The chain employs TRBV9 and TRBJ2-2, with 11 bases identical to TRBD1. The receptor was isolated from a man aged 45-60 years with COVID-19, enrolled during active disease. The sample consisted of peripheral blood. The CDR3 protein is CASSASRDRGLDTGELFF. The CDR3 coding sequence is TGTGCCAGCAGCGCTAGCCGGGACAGGGGGTTGGACACCGGGGAGCTGTTTTTT.